This T cell receptor beta chain originates from a study of blood T cell repertoires in COVID-19. Looking at the study overall: There were acute and convalescent COVID-19 samples, and they came from the United States, Italy and Spain.

A few counts support this clone. Participant-given clinical history determined each cohort assignment. Two negative PCRs, clearance, or symptom resolution were required of recovered Cohort 3 donors. The authors' processing: For nucleated cells, counts were estimated from reference gene primer amplification. Here immunoSEQ multiplex PCR was the method, and the copy in TCRdb shows in-frame clones only, minus some. V and J calls and clone size are those listed in that table; D and trimming were worked out from the DNA. The data show roughly 300,000 clones, with 70% to 90% seen just once and around 6% held by the top ten. The material sequenced was PBMCs or T cells enriched from blood (not recorded which). The TCR was taken from a woman aged 30 to 39 who had recovered from COVID-19.

CDR3 amino acids: CAWSVPSGHTGELFF. The CDR3 bases are TGTGCCTGGAGTGTACCTAGCGGTCACACCGGGGAGCTGTTTTTT. V is TRBV30 and J is TRBJ2-2; 7 bases line up with TRBD2. Germline CDR1 reads GTSNPN; CDR2 reads SVGIG (reference sequence). Trimming took 0 bases from V and 3 from J; bases not matched to a gene: 4. This CDR3 is built from 15 residues.